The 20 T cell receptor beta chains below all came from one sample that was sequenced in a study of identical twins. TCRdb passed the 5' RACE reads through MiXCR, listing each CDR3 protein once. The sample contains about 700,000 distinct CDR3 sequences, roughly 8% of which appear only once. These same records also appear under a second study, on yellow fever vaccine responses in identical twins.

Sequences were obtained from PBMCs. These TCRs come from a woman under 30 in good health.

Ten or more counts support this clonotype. Here the CDR3 reads CSVSLLQSYEQYF. The CDR3 DNA is TGCAGCGTTTCCCTACTACAATCCTACGAGCAGTACTTC. The V call is TRBV29-1, the J call TRBJ2-7; D gene uncertain. This CDR3 region has 13 residues. The ends were cut back, 5 bases at V and 1 base at J, with 12 bases in the middle. The germline CDR1 and CDR2 sequences are SQVTM and ANQGSEA.

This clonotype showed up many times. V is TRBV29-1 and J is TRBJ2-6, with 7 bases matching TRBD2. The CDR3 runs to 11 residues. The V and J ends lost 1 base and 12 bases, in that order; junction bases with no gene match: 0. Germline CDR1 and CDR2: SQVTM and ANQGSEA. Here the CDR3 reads CSVEGGGVLTF. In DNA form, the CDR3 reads TGCAGCGTTGAAGGGGGGGGCGTCCTGACTTTC.

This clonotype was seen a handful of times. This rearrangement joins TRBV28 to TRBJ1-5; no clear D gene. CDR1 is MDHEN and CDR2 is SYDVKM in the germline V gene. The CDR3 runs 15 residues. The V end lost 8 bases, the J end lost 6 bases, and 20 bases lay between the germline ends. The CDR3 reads CASDTILGGAQPQHF. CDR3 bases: TGTGCCAGCGACACTATTTTGGGAGGTGCTCAGCCCCAGCATTTT.

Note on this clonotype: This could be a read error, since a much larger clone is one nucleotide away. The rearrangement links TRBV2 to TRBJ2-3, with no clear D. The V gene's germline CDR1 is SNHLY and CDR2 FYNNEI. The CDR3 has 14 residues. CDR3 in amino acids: CGSSLRANSDTQYF. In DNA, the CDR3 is TGTGGCAGCAGTCTTCGAGCTAACTCAGATACGCAGTATTTT.

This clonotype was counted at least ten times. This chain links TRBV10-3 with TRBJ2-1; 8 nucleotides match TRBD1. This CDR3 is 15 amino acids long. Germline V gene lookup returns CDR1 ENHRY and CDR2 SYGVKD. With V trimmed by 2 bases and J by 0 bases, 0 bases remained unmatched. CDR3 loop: CAISEGQGSYNEQFF. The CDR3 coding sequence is TGTGCCATCAGTGAGGGACAGGGCTCCTACAATGAGCAGTTCTTC.

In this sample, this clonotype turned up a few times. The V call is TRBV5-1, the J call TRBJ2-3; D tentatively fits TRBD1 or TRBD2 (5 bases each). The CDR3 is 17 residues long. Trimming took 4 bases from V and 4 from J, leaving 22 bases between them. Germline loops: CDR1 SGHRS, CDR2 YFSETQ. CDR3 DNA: TGCGCCAGCAGCCTGCAGGGACCAGACTTTGGCCCAGATACGCAGTATTTT. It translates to CASSLQGPDFGPDTQYF. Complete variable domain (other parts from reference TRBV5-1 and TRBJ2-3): KAGVTQTPRYLIKTRGQQVTLSCSPISGHRSVSWYQQTPGQGLQFLFEYFSETQRNKGNFPGRFSGRQFSNSRSEMNVSTLELGDSALYLCASSLQGPDFGPDTQYFGPGTRLTVL.

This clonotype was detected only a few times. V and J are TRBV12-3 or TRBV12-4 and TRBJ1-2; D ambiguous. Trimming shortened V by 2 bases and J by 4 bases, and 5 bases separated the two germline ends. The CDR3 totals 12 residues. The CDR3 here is CASSLRTYGYTF. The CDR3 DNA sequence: TGTGCCAGCAGTTTACGGACCTATGGCTACACCTTC.

The CDR3 nucleotides read TGCAGCGTTGTGGGCCCCACAGATACGCAGTATTTT. Its translation is CSVVGPTDTQYF. The gene calls are TRBV29-1 and TRBJ2-3; D is uncertain. Germline lookup yields CDR1 SQVTM and CDR2 ANQGSEA. The CDR3 contains 12 residues. V was clipped by 4 bases and J by 2 bases, with 7 bases between them.

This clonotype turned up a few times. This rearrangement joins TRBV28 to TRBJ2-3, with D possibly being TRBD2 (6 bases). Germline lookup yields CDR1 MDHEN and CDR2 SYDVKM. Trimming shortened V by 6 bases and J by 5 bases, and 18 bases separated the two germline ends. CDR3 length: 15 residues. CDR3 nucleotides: TGTGCCAGCAGCCCCGAGGCGGGGCGAAAAGATACGCAGTATTTT. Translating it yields CASSPEAGRKDTQYF.

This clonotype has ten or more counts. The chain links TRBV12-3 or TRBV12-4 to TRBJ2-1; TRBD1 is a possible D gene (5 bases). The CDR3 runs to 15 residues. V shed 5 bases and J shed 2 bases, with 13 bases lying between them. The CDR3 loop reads CASSTGPTTYNEQFF. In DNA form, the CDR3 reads TGTGCCAGCAGTACAGGTCCTACGACCTACAATGAGCAGTTCTTC.

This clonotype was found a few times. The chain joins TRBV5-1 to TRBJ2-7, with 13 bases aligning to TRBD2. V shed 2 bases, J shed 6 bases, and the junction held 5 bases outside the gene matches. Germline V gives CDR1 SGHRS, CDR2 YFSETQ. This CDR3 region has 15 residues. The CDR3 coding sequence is TGCGCCAGCAGCTTAACTAGCGGGGGGGCCCCCGAGCAGTACTTC. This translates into CASSLTSGGAPEQYF.

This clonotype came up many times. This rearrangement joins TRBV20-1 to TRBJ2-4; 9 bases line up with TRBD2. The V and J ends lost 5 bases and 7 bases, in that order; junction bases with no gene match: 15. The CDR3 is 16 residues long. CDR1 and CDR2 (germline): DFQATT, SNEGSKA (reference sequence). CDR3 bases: TGCAGTGCTGCTGGAGGGGGTAGCGGGGGTAGGAACATTCAGTACTTC. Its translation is CSAAGGGSGGRNIQYF.

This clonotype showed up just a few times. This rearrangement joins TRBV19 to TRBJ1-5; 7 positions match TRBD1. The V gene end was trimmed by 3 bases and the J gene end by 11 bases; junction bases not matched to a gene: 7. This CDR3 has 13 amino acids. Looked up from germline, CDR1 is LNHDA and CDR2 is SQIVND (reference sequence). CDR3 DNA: TGTGCCAGTAGTATGTCAGGGCAGGGGGCCCAGCATTTT. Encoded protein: CASSMSGQGAQHF.

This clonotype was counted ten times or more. CDR3 protein: CATSRDHHEETQYF. The CDR3 region has the DNA TGTGCCACCAGCAGAGATCATCATGAAGAGACCCAGTACTTC. The chain combines TRBV15 with TRBJ2-5; D remains ambiguous. Trimming removed 0 bases from V and 3 bases from J, with 8 bases in between. The length of the CDR3 is 14 residues. The germline V gene has CDR1 LNHNV and CDR2 YYDKDF (reference sequence).

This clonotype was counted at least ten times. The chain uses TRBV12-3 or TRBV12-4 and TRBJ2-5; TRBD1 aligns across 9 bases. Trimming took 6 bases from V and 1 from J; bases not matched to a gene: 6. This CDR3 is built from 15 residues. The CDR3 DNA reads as TGTGCCAGCAGCCAGGGACAGGGACTCCAAGAGACCCAGTACTTC. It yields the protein CASSQGQGLQETQYF.

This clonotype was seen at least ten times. The CDR3 reads CASSLSPYGGRGHTQYF. Here the CDR3 DNA reads TGTGCCAGCAGTTTATCCCCATATGGCGGGAGGGGACATACGCAGTATTTT. The chain recombines TRBV28 with TRBJ2-3; TRBD2 aligns across 9 bases. Trimming removed 1 base from V and 7 bases from J; junction bases left unmatched: 12. In germline, CDR1 is MDHEN, CDR2 SYDVKM. The CDR3 consists of 17 residues.

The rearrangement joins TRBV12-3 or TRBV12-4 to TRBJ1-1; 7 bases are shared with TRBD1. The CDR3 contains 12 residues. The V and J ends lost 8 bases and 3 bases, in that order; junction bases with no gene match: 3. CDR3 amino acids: CASSRGYTEAFF. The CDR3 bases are TGTGCCAGCTCCAGGGGGTACACTGAAGCTTTCTTT.

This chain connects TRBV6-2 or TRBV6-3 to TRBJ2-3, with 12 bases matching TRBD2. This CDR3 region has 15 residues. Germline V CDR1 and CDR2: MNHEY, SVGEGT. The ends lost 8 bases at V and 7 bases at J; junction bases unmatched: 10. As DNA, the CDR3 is TGTGCCAGCTACAAGGAGACTAGCGGGAGTCATACGCAGTATTTT. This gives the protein CASYKETSGSHTQYF.

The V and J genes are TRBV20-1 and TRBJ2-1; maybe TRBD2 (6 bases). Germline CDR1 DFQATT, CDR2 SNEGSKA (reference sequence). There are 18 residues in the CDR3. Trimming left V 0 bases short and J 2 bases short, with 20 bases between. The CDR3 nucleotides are TGCAGTGCTAGAGATCGGTATGGGGGAGGCTTGACCTACAATGAGCAGTTCTTC. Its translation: CSARDRYGGGLTYNEQFF.

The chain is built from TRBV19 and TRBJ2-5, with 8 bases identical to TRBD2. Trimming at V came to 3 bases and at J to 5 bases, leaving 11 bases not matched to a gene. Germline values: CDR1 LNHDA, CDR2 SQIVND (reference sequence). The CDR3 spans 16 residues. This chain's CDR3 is CASSMPGGRNGETQYF. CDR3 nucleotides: TGTGCCAGTAGTATGCCCGGCGGGAGGAATGGGGAGACCCAGTACTTC.